This TCR beta chain was observed in a study of T-cell reconstitution after alpha-beta-depleted transplantation in children. This clonotype was seen many times. Unique molecular identifiers were incorporated when the TCRbeta library was constructed. Via MiXCR, TCRdb re-called the PCR reads, giving one row per CDR3 protein. The repertoire includes 640,000 or so distinct CDR3 sequences, around 17% of them detected once, and about 1.1% sits in the top ten. The sequence was collected from a human donor who donated a stem cell graft to a child with acute myeloid leukemia. Source: PBMCs from the stem cell graft donor, taken from the stem cell graft.

CDR3 protein: CASSQDRSGGTYEQYF. DNA for the CDR3: TGCGCCAGCAGCCAAGATAGATCGGGGGGCACCTACGAGCAGTACTTC. This chain links TRBV4-3 with TRBJ2-7; TRBD2 might be the D (7 bases). Trimming left V 0 bases short and J 2 bases short, with 14 bases between. CDR3 size: 16 residues. Germline V gives CDR1 LGHNA, CDR2 YSLEER.